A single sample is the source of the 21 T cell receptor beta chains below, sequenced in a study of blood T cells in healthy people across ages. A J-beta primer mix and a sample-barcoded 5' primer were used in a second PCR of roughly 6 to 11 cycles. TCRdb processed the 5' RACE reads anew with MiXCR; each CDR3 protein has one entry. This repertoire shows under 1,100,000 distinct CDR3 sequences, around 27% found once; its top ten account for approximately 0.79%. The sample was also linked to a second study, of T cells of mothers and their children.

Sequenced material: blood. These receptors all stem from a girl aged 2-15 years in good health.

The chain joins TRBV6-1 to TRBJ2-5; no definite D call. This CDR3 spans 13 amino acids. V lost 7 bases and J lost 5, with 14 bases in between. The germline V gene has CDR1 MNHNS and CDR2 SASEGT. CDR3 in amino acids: CASNSWRWETQYF. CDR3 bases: TGTGCCAGCAATTCTTGGCGTTGGGAGACCCAGTACTTC.

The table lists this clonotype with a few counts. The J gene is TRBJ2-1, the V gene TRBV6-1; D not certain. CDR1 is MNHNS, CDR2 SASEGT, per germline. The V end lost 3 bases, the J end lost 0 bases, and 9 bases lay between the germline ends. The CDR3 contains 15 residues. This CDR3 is CASSDYDTSYNEQFF. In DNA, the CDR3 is TGTGCCAGCAGTGATTACGACACCTCCTACAATGAGCAGTTCTTC.

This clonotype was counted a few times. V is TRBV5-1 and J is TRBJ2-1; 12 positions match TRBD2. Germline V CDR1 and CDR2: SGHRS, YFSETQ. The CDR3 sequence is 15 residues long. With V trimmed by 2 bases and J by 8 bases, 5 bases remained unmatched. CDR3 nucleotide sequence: TGCGCCAGCAGCTTTCGGACTAGCGGGGTCGATGAGCAGTTCTTC. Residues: CASSFRTSGVDEQFF. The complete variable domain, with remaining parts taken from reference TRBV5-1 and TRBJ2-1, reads KAGVTQTPRYLIKTRGQQVTLSCSPISGHRSVSWYQQTPGQGLQFLFEYFSETQRNKGNFPGRFSGRQFSNSRSEMNVSTLELGDSALYLCASSFRTSGVDEQFFGPGTRLTVL.

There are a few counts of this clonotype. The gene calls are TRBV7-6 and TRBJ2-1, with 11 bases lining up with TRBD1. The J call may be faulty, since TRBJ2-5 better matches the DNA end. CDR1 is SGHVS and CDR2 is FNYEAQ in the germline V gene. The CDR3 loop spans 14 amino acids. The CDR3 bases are TGTGCCAGTGGAGGGACAGGGGGTTCGGAGACCCAGTACTTC. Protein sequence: CASGGTGGSETQYF.

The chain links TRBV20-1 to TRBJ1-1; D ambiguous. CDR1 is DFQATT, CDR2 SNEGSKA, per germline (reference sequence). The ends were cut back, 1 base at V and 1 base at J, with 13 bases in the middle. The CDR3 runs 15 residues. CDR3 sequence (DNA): TGCAGTGCTAGAGCCCCTCAGGCTGGGAACACTGAAGCTTTCTTT. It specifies CSARAPQAGNTEAFF.

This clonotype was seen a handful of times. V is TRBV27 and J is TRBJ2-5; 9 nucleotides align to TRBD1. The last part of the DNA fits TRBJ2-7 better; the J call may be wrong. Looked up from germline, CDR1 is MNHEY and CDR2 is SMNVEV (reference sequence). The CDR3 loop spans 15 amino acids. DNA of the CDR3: TGTGCCAGCAGTAAAGGGGGACAGGGCTCCTACGAGCAGTACTTC. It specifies CASSKGGQGSYEQYF.

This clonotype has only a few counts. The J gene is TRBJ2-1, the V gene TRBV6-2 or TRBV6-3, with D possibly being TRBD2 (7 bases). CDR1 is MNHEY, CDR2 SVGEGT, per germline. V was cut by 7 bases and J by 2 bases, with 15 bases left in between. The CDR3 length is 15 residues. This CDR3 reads CASTGRGAPYNEQFF. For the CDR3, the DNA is TGTGCCAGCACGGGGAGGGGGGCGCCCTACAATGAGCAGTTCTTC.

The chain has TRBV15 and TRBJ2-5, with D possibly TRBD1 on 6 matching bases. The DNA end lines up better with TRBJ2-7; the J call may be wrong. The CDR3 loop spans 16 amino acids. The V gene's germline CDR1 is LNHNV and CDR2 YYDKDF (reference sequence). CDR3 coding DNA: TGTGCCACCAGCAGAGATCGGATACAGGGTTCCTACGAGCAGTACTTC. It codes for CATSRDRIQGSYEQYF.

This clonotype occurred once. The chain's CDR3 is CASSSRGGGAINEQFF. The CDR3 region has the DNA TGTGCCAGCAGCAGCCGAGGGGGGGGCGCTATCAATGAGCAGTTCTTC. This chain uses TRBV7-9 with TRBJ2-5; tentatively, D is TRBD2 (7 bases). The J call may be incorrect, as the DNA end agrees better with TRBJ2-1. The CDR3 extends over 16 amino acids. Germline CDR1 SEHNR, CDR2 FQNEAQ (reference sequence).

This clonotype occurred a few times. CDR3 DNA sequence: TGCAGCGTTGAAGTCGGCGCGGAGACCCAGTACTTC. Amino acid sequence: CSVEVGAETQYF. The chain combines TRBV29-1 with TRBJ2-5, with D unresolved. The CDR3 length is 12 residues. V lost 1 base, J lost 5 bases, and 8 bases lay in between. Germline-derived CDR1 and CDR2 are SQVTM and ANQGSEA.

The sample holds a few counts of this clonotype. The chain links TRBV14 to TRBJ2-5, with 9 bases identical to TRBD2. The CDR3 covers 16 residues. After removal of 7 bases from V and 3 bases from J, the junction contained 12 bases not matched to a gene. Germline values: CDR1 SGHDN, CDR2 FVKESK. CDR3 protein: CASTPPRGGEEETQYF. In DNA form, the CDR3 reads TGTGCCAGCACTCCCCCGCGGGGGGGGGAGGAAGAGACCCAGTACTTC.

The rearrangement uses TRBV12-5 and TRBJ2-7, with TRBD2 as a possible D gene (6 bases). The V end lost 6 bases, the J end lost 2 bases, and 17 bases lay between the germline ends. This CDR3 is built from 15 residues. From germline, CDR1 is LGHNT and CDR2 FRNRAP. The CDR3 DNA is TGTGCTAGTGGGTGGCCAAAGGGAGGAGCCTACGAGCAGTACTTC. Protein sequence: CASGWPKGGAYEQYF. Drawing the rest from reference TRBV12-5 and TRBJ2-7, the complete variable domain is DARVTQTPRHKVTEMGQEVTMRCQPILGHNTVFWYRQTMMQGLELLAYFRNRAPLDDSGMPKDRFSAEMPDATLATLKIQPSEPRDSAVYFCASGWPKGGAYEQYFGPGTRLTVT.

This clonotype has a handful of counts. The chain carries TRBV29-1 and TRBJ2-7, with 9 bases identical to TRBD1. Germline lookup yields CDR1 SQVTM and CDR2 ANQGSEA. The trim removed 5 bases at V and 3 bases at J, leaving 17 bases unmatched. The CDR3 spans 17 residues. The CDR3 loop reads CSVKGQGISGALYEQYF. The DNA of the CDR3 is TGCAGCGTTAAGGGACAGGGTATCTCCGGGGCCCTCTACGAGCAGTACTTC.

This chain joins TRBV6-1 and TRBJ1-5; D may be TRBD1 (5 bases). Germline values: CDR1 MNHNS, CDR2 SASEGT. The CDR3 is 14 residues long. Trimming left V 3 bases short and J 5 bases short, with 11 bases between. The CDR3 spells CASSEVRDYQPQHF. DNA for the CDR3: TGTGCCAGCAGTGAGGTCAGGGACTATCAGCCCCAGCATTTT.

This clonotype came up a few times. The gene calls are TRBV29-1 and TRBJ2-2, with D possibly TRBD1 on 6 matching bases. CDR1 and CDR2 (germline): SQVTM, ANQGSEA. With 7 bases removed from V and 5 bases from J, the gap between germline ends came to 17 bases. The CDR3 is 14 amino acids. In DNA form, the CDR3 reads TGCAGCGCGGGGATGGGGGCGCAGACCGGGGAGCTGTTTTTT. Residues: CSAGMGAQTGELFF.

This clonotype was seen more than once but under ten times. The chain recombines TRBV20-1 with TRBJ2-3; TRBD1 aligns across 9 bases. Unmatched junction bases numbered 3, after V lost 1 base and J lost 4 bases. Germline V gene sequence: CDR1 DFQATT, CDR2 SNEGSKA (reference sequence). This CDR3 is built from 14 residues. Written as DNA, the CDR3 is TGCAGTGCTAGAGGGGGACAGGGTGCAGATACGCAGTATTTT. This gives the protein CSARGGQGADTQYF.

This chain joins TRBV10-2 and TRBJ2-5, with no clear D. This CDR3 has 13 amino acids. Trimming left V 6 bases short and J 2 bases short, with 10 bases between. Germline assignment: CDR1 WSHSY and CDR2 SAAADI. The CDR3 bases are TGCGCCAGCAGAGTGGCATTACAAGAGACCCAGTACTTC. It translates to CASRVALQETQYF.

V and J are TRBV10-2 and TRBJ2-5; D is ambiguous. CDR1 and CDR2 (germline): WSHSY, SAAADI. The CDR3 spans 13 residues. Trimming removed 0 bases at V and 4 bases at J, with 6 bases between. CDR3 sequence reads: CASSESILETQYF. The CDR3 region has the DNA TGCGCCAGCAGTGAGTCGATACTAGAGACCCAGTACTTC.

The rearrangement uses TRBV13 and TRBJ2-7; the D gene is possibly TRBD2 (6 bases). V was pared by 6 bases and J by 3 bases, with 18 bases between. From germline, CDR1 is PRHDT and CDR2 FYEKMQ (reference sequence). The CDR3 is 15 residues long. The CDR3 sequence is CASRQKAGPFYEQYF. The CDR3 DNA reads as TGTGCCAGCAGACAAAAAGCGGGCCCGTTCTACGAGCAGTACTTC.

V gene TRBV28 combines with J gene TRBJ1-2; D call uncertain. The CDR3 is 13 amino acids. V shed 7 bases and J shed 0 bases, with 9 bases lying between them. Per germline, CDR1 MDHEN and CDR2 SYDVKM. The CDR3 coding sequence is TGTGCCAGCAATCCAGAAGCTAACTATGGCTACACCTTC. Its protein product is CASNPEANYGYTF.

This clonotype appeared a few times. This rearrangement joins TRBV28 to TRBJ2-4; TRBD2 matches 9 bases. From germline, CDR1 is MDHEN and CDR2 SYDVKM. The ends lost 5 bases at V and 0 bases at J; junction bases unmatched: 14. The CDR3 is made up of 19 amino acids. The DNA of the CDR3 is TGTGCCAGCAGTGCCGGGACTAGCCGCACTTATTTAGCCAAAAACATTCAGTACTTC. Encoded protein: CASSAGTSRTYLAKNIQYF.